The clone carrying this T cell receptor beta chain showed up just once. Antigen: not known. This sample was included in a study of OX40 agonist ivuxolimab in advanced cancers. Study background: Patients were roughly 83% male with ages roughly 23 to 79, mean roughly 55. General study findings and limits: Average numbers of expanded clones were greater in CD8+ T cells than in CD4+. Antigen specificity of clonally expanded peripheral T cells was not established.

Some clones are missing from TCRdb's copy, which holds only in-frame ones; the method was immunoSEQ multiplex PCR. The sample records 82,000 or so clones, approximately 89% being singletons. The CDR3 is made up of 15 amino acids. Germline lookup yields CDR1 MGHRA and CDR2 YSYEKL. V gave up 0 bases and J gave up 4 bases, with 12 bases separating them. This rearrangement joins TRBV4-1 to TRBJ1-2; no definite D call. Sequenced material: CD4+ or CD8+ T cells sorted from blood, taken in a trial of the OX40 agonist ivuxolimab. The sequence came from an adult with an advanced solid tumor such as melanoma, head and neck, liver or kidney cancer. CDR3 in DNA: TGCGCCAGCAGCCAAGAGCTCGCCATCGGCTATGGCTACACCTTC. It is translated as CASSQELAIGYGYTF.